This T cell receptor beta chain is from a study of blood T cell repertoires in COVID-19. At the level of the study: There were acute and convalescent COVID-19 samples, and they came from the United States, Italy and Spain.

Produced via immunoSEQ multiplex PCR; TCRdb's table is partial and in-frame only. Of more than 150,000 clones in the sample, over 75% were seen once. The germline gives CDR1 SGDLS, CDR2 YYNGEE. V was clipped by 0 bases and J by 7 bases, with 11 bases between them. The CDR3 contains 14 residues. This clone was seen a single time. The rearrangement joins TRBV9 to TRBJ1-5; D call uncertain. The sample taken for sequencing was peripheral blood. The origin of this receptor is a man aged 35 to 55 with active or convalescent COVID-19. The CDR3 loop is CASSVDAGNQPQHF. CDR3 nucleotides: TGTGCCAGCAGCGTAGATGCGGGAAACCAGCCCCAGCATTTT.